This is a list of T cell receptor beta chains from one sample in a study of T cell repertoires in cytomegalovirus infection. TCRdb passed the reads through MiXCR, listing each CDR3 protein once. The sample has about 500,000 distinct CDR3 sequences; around 30% are singletons. These TCRs' antigens remain unknown. Sequenced material: cultured PBMCs, taken from culture after CMV antigen stimulation. These receptors all come from a human donor in good health (CMV status not recorded). Some clones in this sample may be carry-over from other donors' samples. CDR3s include the opening cysteine and the closing phenylalanine or tryptophan. The order of the fields is J gene, V gene, CDR3 protein.

TRBJ2-1 TRBV6-2/TRBV6-3 CASTREGMNEQFF
TRBJ2-5 TRBV7-8 CASSLSRRTSGKTQYF
TRBJ2-7 TRBV7-2 CASSLARGLGEQYF
TRBJ1-3 TRBV20-1 CSARDPTRGHNGNTIYF
TRBJ1-1 TRBV6-6 CASSGTGWNTEAFF
TRBJ1-2 TRBV7-2 CASSFGQENLYGYTF
TRBJ2-1 TRBV7-6 CASSLSGDYNEQFF
TRBJ2-7 TRBV20-1 CSARVGAEQYF
TRBJ2-1 TRBV29-1 CSVRVNEQFF
TRBJ2-1 TRBV19 CASSSDRRRNEQFF
TRBJ1-2 TRBV28 CASANLGTYGYTF
TRBJ2-7 TRBV7-9 CASSLAPGISYEQYF
TRBJ2-1 TRBV7-2 CASSFGLAAGNEQFF
TRBJ1-2 TRBV7-2 CASSFAYGYTF
TRBJ2-6 TRBV2 CASTPDSGANVLTF
TRBJ1-4 TRBV7-2 CASSSPQGATNEKLFF
TRBJ2-4 TRBV15 CATSRLELAKNIQYF
TRBJ1-6 TRBV12-3/TRBV12-4 CASSPGTGSGSPLHF
TRBJ2-7 TRBV7-8 CASSLLRPSGSYEQYF
TRBJ1-1 TRBV4-1 CASSQGGGSSNTEAFF
TRBJ2-1 TRBV24-1 CATRGGNNEQFF
TRBJ2-7 TRBV12-3/TRBV12-4 CASSLARGGPYEQYF
TRBJ2-5 TRBV20-1 CSARDRGLQETQYF
TRBJ1-5 TRBV10-2 CASSSTGGGRPQHF
TRBJ2-2 TRBV28 CASSFASNTGELFF
TRBJ1-4 TRBV12-3/TRBV12-4 CASSPLGGTGPEKLFF
TRBJ2-1 TRBV6-1 CASSQEMGNEQFF
TRBJ2-5 TRBV24-1 CATSDFGQDQETQYF
TRBJ1-6 TRBV28 CASSPGHLNSPLHF
TRBJ2-7 TRBV2 CASSGQTGFPDEQYF
TRBJ1-3 TRBV10-3 CAITPGQEALSGNTIYF
TRBJ2-5 TRBV11-2 CASSRGTSGSVGSETQYF
TRBJ2-2 TRBV15 CATSSGANTGELFF
TRBJ1-2 TRBV7-9 CASSQTYGYTF
TRBJ1-1 TRBV7-6 CASSFNPGQLTEAFF
TRBJ2-1 TRBV7-8 CASSLSSLGEQFF
TRBJ1-5 TRBV20-1 CSANSPRTGNQPQHF
TRBJ2-7 TRBV28 CASSSFGGFYEQYF
TRBJ2-7 TRBV7-2 CASSSPTGGNYEQYF
TRBJ2-5 TRBV28 CASSKTPGPDITQYF
TRBJ2-7 TRBV10-3 CAISESTVNYEQYF
TRBJ2-5 TRBV6-8 CASSYGGVWETQYF
TRBJ1-1 TRBV4-3 CASSQEGRGYMAFF
TRBJ2-3 TRBV7-2 CASSLRLRVDTQYF
TRBJ1-2 TRBV28 CASSPLERDTYGYTF
TRBJ2-3 TRBV7-2 CASSLAFRTDTQYF
TRBJ2-2 TRBV28 CASSHPGGKGTGELFF
TRBJ1-2 TRBV7-6 CASSPQGTGTYGYTF
TRBJ1-1 TRBV7-2 CASSLAGQGRNTEAFF
TRBJ2-3 TRBV7-2 CASSLARTRADTQYF
TRBJ2-2 TRBV6-1 CASSERRATGELFF
TRBJ1-5 TRBV2 CASRRGQPQHF
TRBJ2-1 TRBV11-2 CASSPRGPYNEQFF
TRBJ2-1 TRBV2 CASSDLAAGDNEQFF
TRBJ1-4 TRBV12-3/TRBV12-4 CASSWLDGVGEKLFF
TRBJ1-1 TRBV6-8 CASSFGQGIMNTEAFF
TRBJ2-2 TRBV7-2 CASTRGGANTGELFF
TRBJ2-7 TRBV3-1 CASSQVGRSKREQYF
TRBJ1-5 TRBV6-6 CASSRGTGDFLYGQPQHF
TRBJ2-3 TRBV7-3 CASSLTSFSDTQYF